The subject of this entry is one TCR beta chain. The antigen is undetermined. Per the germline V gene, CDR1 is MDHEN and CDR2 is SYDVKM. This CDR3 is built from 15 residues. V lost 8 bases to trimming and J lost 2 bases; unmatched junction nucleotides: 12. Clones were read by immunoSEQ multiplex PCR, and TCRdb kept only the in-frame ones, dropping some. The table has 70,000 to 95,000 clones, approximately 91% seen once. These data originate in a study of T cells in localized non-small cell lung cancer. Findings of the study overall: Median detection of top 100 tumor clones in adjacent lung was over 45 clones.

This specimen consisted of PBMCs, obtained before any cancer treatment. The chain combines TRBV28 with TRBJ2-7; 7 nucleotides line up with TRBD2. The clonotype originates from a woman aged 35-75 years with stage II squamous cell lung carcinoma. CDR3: CASATREAQAYEQYF. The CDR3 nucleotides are TGTGCCAGCGCTACCCGGGAGGCCCAAGCCTACGAGCAGTACTTC.